These 10 T cell receptor beta chains share one sample of origin, sequenced in a study of regulatory T cells in long-lasting Graves disease. The time point was: persistent/refractory GD, antithyroid drugs over 5 years with positive TRAb. Isolated PBMC RNA provided the starting material for the TCR library. Combining iRepertoire HTBI primers with Arm-PCR of CDR3 regions, the authors built TCR beta libraries. Each CDR3 protein is one row after TCRdb ran MiXCR on the multiplex PCR reads. The data show under 500,000 distinct CDR3 sequences, around 21% seen once. The sample consisted of peripheral blood mononuclear cells (PBMCs), taken when the disease was refractory, from a patient treated with antithyroid drugs. The source is a female donor with Graves disease.

This clonotype appeared a few times. The chain couples TRBV28 to TRBJ2-3; D remains unclear. The length of the CDR3 is 13 residues. Germline V CDR1 and CDR2: MDHEN, SYDVKM. V was shortened by 3 bases and J by 5 bases, with 9 bases between the two germline ends. The CDR3 loop reads CASSLIPGDTQYF. CDR3 in DNA: TGTGCCAGCAGTTTGATCCCGGGAGATACGCAGTATTTT.

This clonotype showed up just a few times. Here the CDR3 DNA reads TGCAGCGTTGAGTATGGCTTCCCTAGGGAGCAGTACTTC. Translated, it gives CSVEYGFPREQYF. The V gene is TRBV29-1, the J gene TRBJ2-7, with D unresolved. This CDR3 comprises 13 residues. The V end was cut by 3 bases, the J end by 7 bases, with 16 bases between. CDR1 is SQVTM, CDR2 ANQGSEA, per germline.

Ten or more counts support this clonotype. V is TRBV20-1 and J is TRBJ2-5, with 14 bases lining up with TRBD2. Germline loops: CDR1 DFQATT, CDR2 SNEGSKA (reference sequence). The V and J ends lost 4 bases and 5 bases, in that order; junction bases with no gene match: 6. This CDR3 is built from 15 residues. For the CDR3, the DNA is TGCAGTGCTATTCGACTAGCGGGAGGGCGGGAGACCCAGTACTTC. Its protein product is CSAIRLAGGRETQYF.

The genes are TRBV4-3 and TRBJ1-1; no definite D call. Between the trimmed V and J ends, which lost 0 bases and 6 bases, there was a span of 8 bases. The CDR3 runs 13 residues. Germline CDR1 LGHNA, CDR2 YSLEER. CDR3 residues: CASSQEIHAEAFF. CDR3 DNA sequence: TGCGCCAGCAGCCAAGAGATTCACGCTGAAGCTTTCTTT.

In this sample, this clonotype turned up many times. The chain links TRBV6-5 to TRBJ1-1; D not certain. Germline lookup yields CDR1 MNHEY and CDR2 SVGAGI. V gave up 2 bases and J gave up 1 base, with 8 bases separating them. The CDR3 sequence is 14 residues long. The CDR3 sequence is CASSYGGRNTEAFF. For the CDR3, the DNA is TGTGCCAGCAGTTACGGCGGTAGGAACACTGAAGCTTTCTTT.

This clonotype has a handful of counts. The V and J genes are TRBV15 and TRBJ2-7; 7 positions match TRBD2. Germline V gene lookup returns CDR1 LNHNV and CDR2 YYDKDF (reference sequence). V lost 1 base, J lost 2 bases, and 2 bases stayed unmatched. There are 14 residues in the CDR3. The CDR3 sequence: CATSRAGGPYEQYF. The CDR3, as DNA: TGTGCCACCAGCAGAGCGGGAGGACCCTACGAGCAGTACTTC.

This clonotype was picked up many times. This chain connects TRBV6-5 to TRBJ2-5; D might be TRBD1 (6 bases). Trimming cost V 2 bases and J 4 bases, with 17 bases left between them. Germline V gene lookup returns CDR1 MNHEY and CDR2 SVGAGI. The CDR3 runs to 16 residues. CDR3 residues: CASSYPSNRQAETQYF. The CDR3 bases are TGTGCCAGCAGTTACCCTAGCAACAGACAGGCAGAGACCCAGTACTTC.

The chain joins TRBV4-2 to TRBJ2-7; 7 positions agree with TRBD2. V lost 2 bases to trimming and J lost 3 bases; unmatched junction nucleotides: 7. The CDR3 consists of 15 residues. The germline V gene encodes CDR1 LGHNA and CDR2 YNFKEQ. The CDR3 spells CASSQLYLADYEQYF. The DNA for the CDR3 is TGTGCCAGCAGCCAATTGTACCTAGCGGACTACGAGCAGTACTTC.

This clonotype was observed at least ten times. The chain employs TRBV2 and TRBJ2-7; 12 bases are a match to TRBD2. The CDR3 loop spans 15 amino acids. The J segment lost 3 bases and the V segment lost 6 bases, leaving 6 bases of the junction unmatched. The germline CDR1 and CDR2 sequences are SNHLY and FYNNEI. The CDR3 here is CASRERLAGDYEQYF. CDR3 in DNA: TGTGCCAGCAGGGAAAGACTAGCGGGAGACTACGAGCAGTACTTC.

This clonotype was found a few times. CDR3 DNA sequence: TGTGCCACCAGCAGAGTAGTGGATTCACCCCTCCACTTT. Its translation: CATSRVVDSPLHF. The rearrangement uses TRBV15 and TRBJ1-6, with D unresolved. The V gene's germline CDR1 is LNHNV and CDR2 YYDKDF (reference sequence). Between the trimmed V and J ends, which lost 1 base and 8 bases, there was a span of 6 bases. This CDR3 spans 13 amino acids. The variable domain in full, with the rest retrieved from reference TRBV15 and TRBJ1-6, is DAMVIQNPRYQVTQFGKPVTLSCSQTLNHNVMYWYQQKSSQAPKLLFHYYDKDFNNEADTPDNFQSRRPNTSFCFLDIRSPGLGDTAMYLCATSRVVDSPLHFGNGTRLTVT.